What follows are 3 T cell receptor beta chains derived from one specimen sequenced in a study of control samples from healthy donors and cancer patients. TCRdb keeps only in-frame clones here, not all; method: immunoSEQ multiplex PCR. Counted here are 150,000 to 200,000 clones, almost 90% occurring once; the ten biggest clones make up 1.2% to 1.5%. The sample was blood. The receptors originated from a woman aged 45-59 years in good health.

The V gene is TRBV10-3, the J gene TRBJ2-7; no clear D gene. Germline V gives CDR1 ENHRY, CDR2 SYGVKD. The V and J ends lost 7 bases and 2 bases respectively, with 15 bases between them. The CDR3 is made up of 14 amino acids. The CDR3 loop is CAIKENSLAYEQYF. CDR3 in DNA: TGTGCCATCAAAGAGAACTCGCTGGCCTACGAGCAGTACTTC.

The CDR3 bases are TGTGCCAGTACCTTCCGGAGGGGATCGGATCAGCCCCAGCATTTT. Protein: CASTFRRGSDQPQHF. This chain connects TRBV19 to TRBJ1-5; D is perhaps TRBD1 (5 bases). The CDR3 totals 15 residues. Trimming removed 7 bases at V and 5 bases at J, with 18 bases between. Germline CDR1 and CDR2: LNHDA and SQIVND (reference sequence).

This clone showed up just once. This chain uses TRBV29-1 with TRBJ1-5; TRBD1 is a possible D gene (5 bases). CDR1 SQVTM and CDR2 ANQGSEA come from the germline V gene. V gave up 3 bases and J gave up 7 bases, with 16 bases separating them. CDR3 length equals 14 residues. CDR3 coding DNA: TGCAGCGTTGAGTTGGCGGGTGGGGGACAGCCCCAGCATTTT. Its translation is CSVELAGGGQPQHF.